Following are 32 T cell receptor beta chains from one sample sequenced in a study of Ad26.COV2.S vaccination and SARS-CoV-2 variants. The protocol was immunoSEQ multiplex PCR, while the TCRdb copy is restricted to in-frame clones and leaves out a portion. The table shows about 680,000 clones, with approximately 88% occurring only once. Treatment denoted: about 20 received Ad26.COV2.S at low or high dose, single or two shots; about 5 received placebo; per-sample allocation not given. On day 63 after the first injection, vaccine and placebo recipients gave samples. Sample: peripheral blood, taken in a trial of Ad26.COV2.S vaccine versus placebo. The source is a person between 18 and 59 years old who received the Ad26.COV2.S COVID-19 vaccine or a placebo.

This rearrangement joins TRBV5-1 to TRBJ1-5; TRBD1 aligns across 7 bases. Trimming cost V 4 bases and J 1 base; bases outside gene matches: 2. The CDR3 is 14 residues long. Germline V gene data show CDR1 as SGHRS and CDR2 as YFSETQ. This CDR3 is CASSQGGSNQPQHF. The DNA of the CDR3 is TGCGCCAGCAGCCAGGGGGGAAGCAATCAGCCCCAGCATTTT.

The chain employs TRBV19 and TRBJ1-2; D unresolved. Trimming left V 3 bases short and J 4 bases short, with 9 bases between. The length of the CDR3 is 13 residues. Germline V CDR1 and CDR2: LNHDA, SQIVND (reference sequence). Here the CDR3 reads CASSIGISYGYTF. As DNA, the CDR3 is TGTGCCAGTAGTATCGGCATAAGCTATGGCTACACCTTC.

The rearrangement uses TRBV4-1 and TRBJ1-2, with TRBD1 matching 8 bases. With 1 base clipped from V and 4 bases from J, the junction kept 5 bases outside the gene matches. Germline V gene lookup returns CDR1 MGHRA and CDR2 YSYEKL. This CDR3 spans 15 amino acids. CDR3 DNA sequence: TGCGCCAGCAGCCAAGGGACAGGGACGGGCTATGGCTACACCTTC. Protein: CASSQGTGTGYGYTF.

This chain joins TRBV7-2 and TRBJ2-2, with 7 bases matching TRBD2. There are 15 residues in the CDR3. Germline V gives CDR1 SGHTA, CDR2 FQGNSA. After removal of 5 bases from V and 6 bases from J, the junction contained 9 bases not matched to a gene. The CDR3 is CASSHRLAAAGELFF. The CDR3 DNA follows: TGTGCCAGCAGCCACAGACTAGCCGCAGCCGGGGAGCTGTTTTTT.

This clone came up once. The chain uses TRBV7-8 and TRBJ1-5, with D tentatively TRBD1 (6 bases). V was shortened by 5 bases and J by 0 bases, with 11 bases between the two germline ends. The CDR3 has 15 residues. Germline V lookup: CDR1 SGHVS, CDR2 FQNEAQ. The CDR3 region has the DNA TGTGCCAGCAGCAAAACAGGGAATAGCAATCAGCCCCAGCATTTT. Its protein product is CASSKTGNSNQPQHF.

In regard to this clone: Other nucleotide sequences from this sample produce the same CDR3. The chain has TRBV5-1 and TRBJ2-2, with 11 bases identical to TRBD2. This CDR3 spans 14 amino acids. Germline V gene data show CDR1 as SGHRS and CDR2 as YFSETQ. Trimming removed 4 bases from V and 6 bases from J; junction bases left unmatched: 2. CDR3 amino acids: CASSVAGGPGELFF. Here the CDR3 DNA reads TGCGCCAGCAGCGTAGCGGGAGGGCCCGGGGAGCTGTTTTTT.

V gene TRBV3-1 (or the pseudogene TRBV3-2) combines with J gene TRBJ1-1; weak D call: TRBD1 (6 bases). The CDR3 is made up of 13 amino acids. Germline CDR1 reads LGHDT; CDR2 reads YNNKEL (reference sequence). Trimming took off 4 bases at V and 7 bases at J, with 13 bases between the two ends. CDR3 bases: TGTGCCAGCAGCCCCTCGACAGGATATGAAGCTTTCTTT. Translation: CASSPSTGYEAFF.

This chain connects TRBV5-5 to TRBJ1-2; the match to TRBD1 covers 12 bases. The J segment lost 7 bases and the V segment lost 1 base, leaving 5 bases of the junction unmatched. CDR3 size: 15 residues. Germline V gives CDR1 SGHKS, CDR2 YYEKEE (reference sequence). Here the CDR3 DNA reads TGTGCCAGCAGCTTGTGGGGGACAGGGGGCTTTGGCTACACCTTC. Encoded protein: CASSLWGTGGFGYTF.

At least ten counts were recorded for this clone. In the same sample, other DNA sequences code for this CDR3. The chain couples TRBV30 to TRBJ2-2; TRBD1 might be the D (6 bases). Trimming stripped 5 bases from V and 4 bases from J, with 11 bases between. This CDR3 comprises 13 residues. CDR1 GTSNPN and CDR2 SVGIG come from the germline V gene (reference sequence). The CDR3 nucleotides read TGTGCCTGGCACCGACAGGCCACCGGGGAGCTGTTTTTT. The encoded protein is CAWHRQATGELFF.

In DNA, the CDR3 is TGTGCCACCTTAGCGGGGGAAGGGGAGACCCAGTACTTC. This gives the protein CATLAGEGETQYF. The chain joins TRBV10-3 to TRBJ2-5; TRBD2 matches 9 bases. The junction had 8 bases not matched to a gene; V was cut back by 10 bases and J by 5 bases. CDR3 size: 13 residues. CDR1 and CDR2 (germline): ENHRY, SYGVKD.

CDR3 protein: CASRRRGIGGNSPLHF. The DNA for the CDR3 is TGTGCCAGCAGGAGAAGAGGGATCGGGGGTAATTCACCCCTCCACTTT. This chain uses TRBV5-6 with TRBJ1-6; tentative D call: TRBD1 (5 bases). The CDR3 is 16 residues long. V was shortened by 5 bases and J by 6 bases, with 18 bases between the two germline ends. Germline V lookup: CDR1 SGHDT, CDR2 YYEEEE.

The chain employs TRBV15 and TRBJ2-7; 7 nucleotides line up with TRBD1. The CDR3 is 13 residues long. V shed 0 bases and J 6 bases; nucleotides not matched to a gene: 2. The germline CDR1 and CDR2 sequences are LNHNV and YYDKDF (reference sequence). CDR3: CATSRDRQGEQYF. CDR3 bases: TGTGCCACCAGCAGAGATCGACAGGGCGAGCAGTACTTC.

The chain couples TRBV7-2 to TRBJ1-6; D remains ambiguous. The V and J ends lost 1 base and 9 bases respectively, with 10 bases between them. The CDR3 has 14 residues. The germline V gene has CDR1 SGHTA and CDR2 FQGNSA. CDR3 sequence: CASSLVSGPSPLHF. CDR3 in DNA: TGTGCCAGCAGCTTAGTTTCGGGTCCTTCACCCCTCCACTTT. The variable domain in full, with the rest retrieved from reference TRBV7-2 and TRBJ1-6, is GAGVSQSPSNKVTEKGKDVELRCDPISGHTALYWYRQSLGQGLEFLIYFQGNSAPDKSGLPSDRFSAERTGGSVSTLTIQRTQQEDSAVYLCASSLVSGPSPLHFGNGTRLTVT.

In its sample, this clone was seen once. This chain joins TRBV29-1 and TRBJ1-1; no reliable D call. The germline gives CDR1 SQVTM, CDR2 ANQGSEA. The CDR3 extends over 13 amino acids. V lost 5 bases and J 3 bases, leaving 13 bases between the germline ends. CDR3 protein: CSVTPGFYTEAFF. The CDR3 region has the DNA TGCAGCGTTACCCCCGGGTTTTACACTGAAGCTTTCTTT.

The chain carries TRBV5-8 and TRBJ2-7, with 7 nucleotides matching TRBD1. CDR1 and CDR2 (germline): SGHTS, YDEGEE. The CDR3 length is 16 residues. V dropped 0 bases and J dropped 0; count of bases not matched to a gene: 6. The CDR3 coding sequence is TGTGCCAGCAGCTTGGCCAGGGGGTCTTACTCCTACGAGCAGTACTTC. Its translation: CASSLARGSYSYEQYF. Combining the CDR3 with reference TRBV5-8 and TRBJ2-7 gives the whole variable domain EAGVTQSPTHLIKTRGQQATLRCSPISGHTSVYWYQQALGLGLQFLLWYDEGEERNRGNFPPRFSGRQFPNYSSELNVNALELEDSALYLCASSLARGSYSYEQYFGPGTRLTVT.

The gene calls are TRBV12-3 or TRBV12-4 and TRBJ1-4; D is unclear. CDR3 length equals 13 residues. Trimming took off 2 bases at V and 8 bases at J, with 9 bases between the two ends. This chain's CDR3 is CASSLRGSEKLFF. In DNA form, the CDR3 reads TGTGCCAGCAGTTTACGAGGATCCGAAAAACTGTTTTTT.

The V and J genes are TRBV5-1 and TRBJ2-1; TRBD2 aligns across 12 bases. The CDR3 is made up of 16 amino acids. The V gene end was trimmed by 5 bases and the J gene end by 6 bases; junction bases not matched to a gene: 9. Looked up from germline, CDR1 is SGHRS and CDR2 is YFSETQ. The CDR3 coding sequence is TGCGCCAGCAGGGTGGTGGCTAGCGGGAGGGTCAATGAGCAGTTCTTC. Translation: CASRVVASGRVNEQFF. Supplemented by reference TRBV5-1 and TRBJ2-1, the full variable domain reads KAGVTQTPRYLIKTRGQQVTLSCSPISGHRSVSWYQQTPGQGLQFLFEYFSETQRNKGNFPGRFSGRQFSNSRSEMNVSTLELGDSALYLCASRVVASGRVNEQFFGPGTRLTVL.

This chain uses TRBV18 with TRBJ2-3, with D unclear. CDR1 KGHSH and CDR2 LQKENI come from the germline V gene. Trimming removed 1 base at V and 2 bases at J, with 7 bases between. The CDR3 length is 14 residues. The CDR3 loop is CASSPRGDTDTQYF. CDR3 bases: TGTGCCAGCTCACCACGGGGTGACACAGATACGCAGTATTTT. Combining the CDR3 with reference TRBV18 and TRBJ2-3 gives the whole variable domain NAGVMQNPRHLVRRRGQEARLRCSPMKGHSHVYWYRQLPEEGLKFMVYLQKENIIDESGMPKERFSAEFPKEGPSILRIQQVVRGDSAAYFCASSPRGDTDTQYFGPGTRLTVL.

Comments on this clone: Other DNA sequences in this sample translate to the same CDR3. This chain uses TRBV18 with TRBJ2-7; 7 nucleotides align to TRBD2. Germline CDR1 is KGHSH and CDR2 is LQKENI. The CDR3 totals 15 residues. Losses at the gene ends were 0 bases for V and 4 bases for J; bases not matched to a gene: 6. CDR3 amino acids: CASSPPGLVGYEQYF. The CDR3, as DNA: TGTGCCAGCTCACCACCCGGACTAGTCGGGTACGAGCAGTACTTC.

The sample holds one count of this clone. The CDR3 DNA reads as TGCGCCAGCAGTGCGGTCGGGACTAGCGGGAGGGCCGCCTACAATGAGCAGTTCTTC. Translation: CASSAVGTSGRAAYNEQFF. The chain is built from TRBV10-1 and TRBJ2-1; 16 bases line up with TRBD2. CDR3 size: 19 residues. CDR1 WNHNN and CDR2 SYGVQD come from the germline V gene (reference sequence). V lost 4 bases, J lost 2 bases, and 8 bases stayed unmatched.

V gene TRBV13 combines with J gene TRBJ2-7; D is unresolved. CDR1 PRHDT and CDR2 FYEKMQ come from the germline V gene (reference sequence). This CDR3 region has 13 residues. The ends were cut back, 4 bases at V and 6 bases at J, with 13 bases in the middle. This CDR3 reads CASSWKPYGEQYF. CDR3 bases: TGTGCCAGCAGCTGGAAACCATATGGCGAGCAGTACTTC. Full variable domain (outside the CDR3, taken from reference TRBV13 and TRBJ2-7): AAGVIQSPRHLIKEKRETATLKCYPIPRHDTVYWYQQGPGQDPQFLISFYEKMQSDKGSIPDRFSAQQFSDYHSELNMSSLELGDSALYFCASSWKPYGEQYFGPGTRLTVT.

This clone was counted between two and nine times. This CDR3 is also generated by other DNA sequences in the sample. The chain couples TRBV18 to TRBJ2-2; the D is unclear. CDR1 and CDR2 from the germline V gene are KGHSH and LQKENI. The V end lost 2 bases, the J end lost 1 base, and 5 bases lay between the germline ends. The CDR3 length is 14 residues. CDR3 sequence reads: CASSPSQNTGELFF. The CDR3 DNA follows: TGTGCCAGCTCACCATCGCAGAACACCGGGGAGCTGTTTTTT.

J is TRBJ2-7 and V is TRBV6-1, with D uncertain. The CDR3 length is 16 residues. Germline loops: CDR1 MNHNS, CDR2 SASEGT. Between the trimmed V and J ends, which lost 3 bases and 2 bases, there was a span of 17 bases. The DNA for the CDR3 is TGTGCCAGCAGTGACCCCCCCGGCCCGGGTCCCTACGAGCAGTACTTC. This codes for CASSDPPGPGPYEQYF.

V usage is TRBV20-1 and J usage is TRBJ1-5; possibly TRBD1 for D (5 bases). The CDR3 totals 14 residues. The V gene lost 3 bases and the J gene lost 9 bases, with 18 bases spanning the gap. CDR1 and CDR2 (germline): DFQATT, SNEGSKA (reference sequence). The CDR3 reads CSASLIAQGGPQHF. CDR3 bases: TGCAGTGCTAGTCTCATAGCCCAGGGTGGGCCCCAGCATTTT.

The CDR3 region is CASSPLSSFRGSTDTQYF. CDR3 coding DNA: TGTGCCAGCAGTCCGCTCTCCTCCTTCCGGGGGAGCACAGATACGCAGTATTTT. The rearrangement links TRBV6-2 or TRBV6-3 to TRBJ2-3, with D maybe TRBD2 (6 bases). The V gene lost 5 bases and the J gene lost 0 bases, with 21 bases spanning the gap. The CDR3 covers 18 residues. Germline loops: CDR1 MNHEY, CDR2 SVGEGT.

V is TRBV7-2 and J is TRBJ2-7; TRBD1 might be the D (5 bases). The V end was cut by 3 bases, the J end by 2 bases, with 8 bases between. The CDR3 contains 13 residues. The V gene's germline CDR1 is SGHTA and CDR2 FQGNSA. CDR3 amino acids: CASSFTRAYEQYF. The CDR3 nucleotides read TGTGCCAGCAGCTTTACCAGGGCCTACGAGCAGTACTTC. Full variable domain (remainder filled in from reference TRBV7-2 and TRBJ2-7): GAGVSQSPSNKVTEKGKDVELRCDPISGHTALYWYRQSLGQGLEFLIYFQGNSAPDKSGLPSDRFSAERTGGSVSTLTIQRTQQEDSAVYLCASSFTRAYEQYFGPGTRLTVT.

The chain joins TRBV5-1 to TRBJ2-3; TRBD1 might be the D (6 bases). Germline lookup yields CDR1 SGHRS and CDR2 YFSETQ. CDR3 length equals 15 residues. Trimming cost V 1 base and J 3 bases, with 12 bases left between them. In DNA, the CDR3 is TGCGCCAGCAGCTTGAGTCCAGGGGCGACAGATACGCAGTATTTT. Amino acids: CASSLSPGATDTQYF.

The chain recombines TRBV7-9 with TRBJ2-7; D may be TRBD1 (6 bases). CDR3 length: 14 amino acids. V lost 4 bases to trimming and J lost 4 bases, with 14 bases between them. CDR1 SEHNR and CDR2 FQNEAQ come from the germline V gene (reference sequence). CDR3 protein: CASSWGTGQYEQYF. CDR3 in DNA: TGTGCCAGCAGCTGGGGAACAGGGCAGTACGAGCAGTACTTC. The variable domain in full, with the rest retrieved from reference TRBV7-9 and TRBJ2-7, is DTGVSQNPRHKITKRGQNVTFRCDPISEHNRLYWYRQTLGQGPEFLTYFQNEAQLEKSRLLSDRFSAERPKGSFSTLEIQRTEQGDSAMYLCASSWGTGQYEQYFGPGTRLTVT.

The V call is TRBV18, the J call TRBJ2-7, with a possible D match to TRBD2 (6 bases). This CDR3 has 12 amino acids. Germline CDR1 is KGHSH and CDR2 is LQKENI. The V end was cut by 3 bases, the J end by 3 bases, with 6 bases between. CDR3: CASSPDYYEQYF. The CDR3 bases are TGTGCCAGCTCACCGGACTACTACGAGCAGTACTTC.

The chain links TRBV13 to TRBJ2-7, with 12 bases matching TRBD2. The CDR3 has 15 amino acids. J was trimmed by 2 bases and V by 5 bases; bases with no gene match: 4. Germline lookup yields CDR1 PRHDT and CDR2 FYEKMQ (reference sequence). In nucleotides, the CDR3 is TGTGCCAGCAGCCCTCGACTAGCGGGGGCCTACGAGCAGTACTTC. As protein: CASSPRLAGAYEQYF.

The chain carries TRBV6-5 and TRBJ1-1; D is unclear. V shed 0 bases and J shed 4 bases, with 12 bases lying between them. Germline CDR1 reads MNHEY; CDR2 reads SVGAGI. The length of the CDR3 is 15 residues. The CDR3 nucleotides are TGTGCCAGCAGTTACTCAAGGGTAGGAGGCACTGAAGCTTTCTTT. Translation: CASSYSRVGGTEAFF.

This clone has a handful of counts. This chain links TRBV4-3 with TRBJ2-7; D perhaps matches TRBD1 (5 bases). Trimming removed 1 base at V and 2 bases at J, with 9 bases between. From germline, CDR1 is LGHNA and CDR2 YSLEER. CDR3 size: 14 residues. Here the CDR3 reads CASSQVARAYEQYF. CDR3 coding DNA: TGCGCCAGCAGCCAAGTAGCCAGGGCCTACGAGCAGTACTTC.